A single TCR beta chain is shown here with its context. No antigen is known for it. This entry comes from a study of radiotherapy plus CTLA-4 blockade in lung cancer. Study-wide context: Disease control reached 31%, with objective responses in approximately 17%. Findings and limits, study-wide: Increased serum interferon-beta after radiation also reportedly predicted response strongly. In blood, after radiotherapy plus ipilimumab, tumor-derived TCR clones expanded.

V was shortened by 0 bases and J by 7 bases, with 4 bases between the two germline ends. Germline CDR1 and CDR2: ENHRY and SYGVKD. CDR3 length: 11 amino acids. Libraries were prepared by immunoSEQ multiplex PCR; TCRdb keeps only in-frame clonotypes and omits some of them. The sample lists roughly 78,000 clones, over 65% occurring once. In chemo-refractory metastatic non-small-cell lung cancer, patients got ipilimumab CTLA-4 blockade together with focal radiation. The specimen was peripheral blood, collected from a patient treated with radiotherapy plus ipilimumab. The chain couples TRBV10-3 to TRBJ2-7; no reliable D call. The TCR originated in a human donor with non-small cell lung cancer who had a complete response to radiotherapy plus ipilimumab. The CDR3 DNA sequence: TGTGCCATCAGTGAGTCGGGGGAGCAGTACGTC. Translated, it gives CAISESGEQYV.